Below are 23 T cell receptor beta chains sequenced from a single sample in a study of CD8 T cells in Susac syndrome. After extraction with the RNeasy kit, about 0.45 to 1 ug of the RNA was reverse transcribed using random hexamers. One entry per CDR3 protein results from TCRdb running MiXCR on the immunoSEQ multiplex PCR reads. The sample contains just under 150,000 distinct CDR3 sequences, 94% of which appear only once. The sample comprised CD4+ T cells from PBMCs. These receptors were taken from a human donor in good health.

The chain recombines TRBV10-1 with TRBJ1-5, with D possibly TRBD1 on 5 matching bases. Deletions cut 6 bases from V and 7 bases from J, with 13 bases between. CDR3 length: 13 amino acids. The germline gives CDR1 WNHNN, CDR2 SYGVQD (reference sequence). The CDR3 loop reads CASRLQGGQPQHF. CDR3 nucleotides: TGCGCCAGCAGACTTCAGGGAGGACAGCCCCAGCATTTT.

V gene TRBV18 combines with J gene TRBJ2-3; a weak D match, TRBD2 (5 bases). CDR1 and CDR2 from the germline V gene are KGHSH and LQKENI. The V end lost 10 bases, the J end lost 6 bases, and 17 bases lay between the germline ends. This CDR3 contains 13 residues. The CDR3 loop reads CATKRRSGDTQYF. CDR3 DNA sequence: TGTGCCACTAAACGGAGGTCGGGGGATACGCAGTATTTT.

This chain joins TRBV19 and TRBJ1-5, with unresolved D. The CDR3 is 15 residues long. CDR1 is LNHDA, CDR2 SQIVND, per germline (reference sequence). Between the trimmed V and J ends, which lost 3 bases and 3 bases, there was a span of 12 bases. CDR3 in amino acids: CASSMGPGVNQPQHF. In nucleotides, the CDR3 is TGTGCCAGTAGTATGGGCCCGGGCGTCAATCAGCCCCAGCATTTT. Full variable domain (outside the CDR3, taken from reference TRBV19 and TRBJ1-5): DGGITQSPKYLFRKEGQNVTLSCEQNLNHDAMYWYRQDPGQGLRLIYYSQIVNDFQKGDIAEGYSVSREKKESFPLTVTSAQKNPTAFYLCASSMGPGVNQPQHFGDGTRLSIL.

The chain is built from TRBV5-1 and TRBJ2-7; D possibly uses TRBD1 or TRBD2 (5 bases each). Looked up from germline, CDR1 is SGHRS and CDR2 is YFSETQ. This CDR3 spans 15 amino acids. Trimming stripped 0 bases from V and 3 bases from J, with 13 bases between. The CDR3 is CASSLAGTPDYEQYF. The CDR3 DNA reads as TGCGCCAGCAGCTTGGCCGGGACCCCAGACTACGAGCAGTACTTC.

The J gene is TRBJ2-4, the V gene TRBV5-1; perhaps TRBD2 as D (5 bases). The CDR3 consists of 14 residues. Germline-derived CDR1 and CDR2 are SGHRS and YFSETQ. V was cut by 4 bases and J by 3 bases, with 11 bases left in between. The DNA of the CDR3 is TGCGCCAGCAGCCTTACAGCGGTCAAAAACATTCAGTACTTC. Its protein product is CASSLTAVKNIQYF.

The J gene is TRBJ2-5, the V gene TRBV15; D is uncertain. Per germline, CDR1 LNHNV and CDR2 YYDKDF (reference sequence). V lost 3 bases and J 4 bases, leaving 9 bases between the germline ends. This CDR3 spans 13 amino acids. CDR3 coding DNA: TGTGCCACCAGCAGGGGTGAAGTAGAGACCCAGTACTTC. Its protein product is CATSRGEVETQYF.

The chain uses TRBV5-1 and TRBJ2-5, with D possibly being TRBD2 (6 bases). Germline V gives CDR1 SGHRS, CDR2 YFSETQ. CDR3 size: 16 residues. With 2 bases removed from V and 3 bases from J, the gap between germline ends came to 17 bases. The CDR3 protein is CASSLGQAGEEETQYF. The CDR3 DNA is TGCGCCAGCAGCTTAGGACAAGCGGGTGAAGAAGAGACCCAGTACTTC.

This chain joins TRBV30 and TRBJ2-5; 11 bases fit TRBD1. The CDR3 spans 15 residues. With V trimmed by 7 bases and J by 3 bases, 10 bases remained unmatched. Germline V gene data show CDR1 as GTSNPN and CDR2 as SVGIG (reference sequence). This CDR3 reads CAFGQGARSEETQYF. DNA of the CDR3: TGTGCCTTCGGACAGGGGGCGAGGAGTGAAGAGACCCAGTACTTC.

CDR3 sequence reads: CASSQDGYEQYF. DNA for the CDR3: TGTGCCAGCAGCCAAGATGGGTACGAGCAGTACTTC. This sequence joins TRBV3-1 and TRBJ2-7; D is uncertain. Germline-derived CDR1 and CDR2 are LGHDT and YNNKEL (reference sequence). CDR3 length equals 12 residues. The ends were cut back, 0 bases at V and 4 bases at J, with 4 bases in the middle.

This chain links TRBV6-4 with TRBJ2-2; no definite D call. There are 13 residues in the CDR3. The germline CDR1 and CDR2 sequences are MRHNA and SNTAGT. V gave up 2 bases and J gave up 3 bases, with 4 bases separating them. In DNA, the CDR3 is TGTGCCAGCAGTGACGGGTACACCGGGGAGCTGTTTTTT. Its protein is CASSDGYTGELFF.

The genes are TRBV2 and TRBJ2-5, with D uncertain. The germline V and J ends were trimmed by 1 base and 4 bases, with 7 bases remaining between them. The CDR3 consists of 13 residues. The germline V gene has CDR1 SNHLY and CDR2 FYNNEI. The chain's CDR3 is CASSEVVAETQYF. The CDR3 DNA reads TGTGCCAGCAGTGAAGTGGTGGCAGAGACCCAGTACTTC.

The chain links TRBV18 to TRBJ1-5; D is undetermined. This CDR3 comprises 14 residues. Germline V gene sequence: CDR1 KGHSH, CDR2 LQKENI. Trimming took off 3 bases at V and 7 bases at J, with 13 bases between the two ends. In DNA, the CDR3 is TGTGCCAGCTCACCTGGAGGAGAGTGGCAGCCCCAGCATTTT. This encodes CASSPGGEWQPQHF.

The gene calls are TRBV7-3 and TRBJ2-5; 8 bases align to TRBD1. Germline-derived CDR1 and CDR2 are SGHTA and FQGTGA. CDR3 length: 15 amino acids. Trimming took 5 bases from V and 2 from J; bases not matched to a gene: 7. CDR3 in amino acids: CASSPQGGGQETQYF. CDR3 coding DNA: TGTGCCAGCAGCCCACAGGGGGGCGGGCAAGAGACCCAGTACTTC.

V and J are TRBV27 and TRBJ1-2; TRBD1 matches 7 bases. Looked up from germline, CDR1 is MNHEY and CDR2 is SMNVEV (reference sequence). The CDR3 is 14 amino acids. V shed 5 bases, J shed 8 bases, and the junction held 11 bases outside the gene matches. The CDR3 region is CASSLKEGAGGYTF. Here the CDR3 DNA reads TGTGCCAGCAGTCTAAAAGAGGGGGCTGGAGGCTACACCTTC.

The V call is TRBV19, the J call TRBJ2-6; D unclear. V lost 0 bases and J 0 bases, leaving 12 bases between the germline ends. Germline assignment: CDR1 LNHDA and CDR2 SQIVND (reference sequence). This CDR3 has 18 residues. CDR3 nucleotide sequence: TGTGCCAGTAGTATAGATCCCGTGGCGAGCTCTGGGGCCAACGTCCTGACTTTC. It translates to CASSIDPVASSGANVLTF.

The chain carries TRBV7-8 and TRBJ1-1; no clear D. Germline V gene lookup returns CDR1 SGHVS and CDR2 FQNEAQ. CDR3 size: 15 residues. Trimming removed 1 base from V and 5 bases from J, with 14 bases in between. The CDR3 reads CASSLGGIDGTEAFF. CDR3 coding DNA: TGTGCCAGCAGCTTAGGAGGGATAGATGGTACTGAAGCTTTCTTT.

This sequence joins TRBV9 and TRBJ2-2; 8 nucleotides align to TRBD2. This CDR3 has 14 amino acids. CDR1 is SGDLS and CDR2 is YYNGEE in the germline V gene. With 2 bases clipped from V and 6 bases from J, the junction kept 3 bases outside the gene matches. In nucleotides, the CDR3 is TGTGCCAGCAGCGTCAGCGGGAGCCCCGGGGAGCTGTTTTTT. The encoded protein is CASSVSGSPGELFF.

V gene TRBV20-1 combines with J gene TRBJ2-7; D perhaps matches TRBD2 (5 bases). The CDR3 is made up of 15 amino acids. Germline lookup yields CDR1 DFQATT and CDR2 SNEGSKA (reference sequence). V lost 1 base and J 0 bases, leaving 13 bases between the germline ends. The CDR3 loop reads CSARVPLGLSYEQYF. The CDR3 nucleotides read TGCAGTGCTAGAGTCCCCCTCGGACTCTCCTACGAGCAGTACTTC.

This clonotype has only one observation. The V gene is TRBV24-1, the J gene TRBJ2-3, with a possible D match to TRBD2 (6 bases). This CDR3 spans 13 amino acids. V lost 12 bases, J lost 0 bases, and 12 bases lay in between. Germline loops: CDR1 KGHDR, CDR2 SFDVKD. The chain's CDR3 is CAVSGSSTDTQYF. CDR3 in DNA: TGTGCCGTATCCGGGAGTAGCACAGATACGCAGTATTTT.

The J gene is TRBJ1-5, the V gene TRBV7-6, with a possible D match to TRBD1 (5 bases). V lost 1 base to trimming and J lost 1 base, with 20 bases between them. The germline V gene encodes CDR1 SGHVS and CDR2 FNYEAQ. There are 19 residues in the CDR3. CDR3 protein: CASSLGSREEWRSNQPQHF. The CDR3, as DNA: TGTGCCAGCAGCTTAGGCTCCAGGGAGGAGTGGAGGAGCAATCAGCCCCAGCATTTT.

The chain combines TRBV7-3 with TRBJ2-7; either TRBD1 or TRBD2 may fit D (5 bases each). CDR3 length: 14 residues. Germline V gene data show CDR1 as SGHTA and CDR2 as FQGTGA. Trimming stripped 5 bases from V and 3 bases from J, with 14 bases between. The CDR3 DNA follows: TGTGCCAGCAGCGCCGGGACCCCCGGCTACGAGCAGTACTTC. Translation: CASSAGTPGYEQYF.

The chain uses TRBV14 and TRBJ2-2; 11 bases line up with TRBD2. CDR3 length: 17 amino acids. Trimming at V came to 0 bases and at J to 7 bases, leaving 7 bases not matched to a gene. Per the germline V gene, CDR1 is SGHDN and CDR2 is FVKESK. CDR3 residues: CASSQELTSGIFGELFF. CDR3 in DNA: TGTGCCAGCAGCCAAGAACTGACTAGCGGGATATTCGGGGAGCTGTTTTTT.

The V gene is TRBV10-2, the J gene TRBJ1-1; D not certain. Trimming took off 7 bases at V and 2 bases at J, with 11 bases between the two ends. The CDR3 spans 13 residues. The germline gives CDR1 WSHSY, CDR2 SAAADI. CDR3 sequence reads: CASKQYSNTEAFF. The CDR3 coding sequence is TGCGCCAGCAAGCAGTACAGTAACACTGAAGCTTTCTTT.